This TCR beta chain came from a study of OX40 agonist ivuxolimab in advanced cancers. Across the whole study: Patients treated during dose escalation were battling hepatocellular carcinoma, melanoma, renal cell or head and neck cancer. Of the patients, three showed partial responses, one with hepatocellular carcinoma and two with cutaneous melanoma.

Blood sampling took place at baseline, cycle 4 day 1, and cycle 7 day 1. A remark on this clone: What it binds is unknown.

Study conclusions and caveats: Normalized T-cell clonal expansion was also low in some nonresponders.

CDR3 length equals 13 residues. The ends were cut back, 3 bases at V and 3 bases at J, with 8 bases in the middle. Germline lookup yields CDR1 LNHDA and CDR2 SQIVND (reference sequence). Profiling relied on immunoSEQ multiplex PCR, and the TCRdb table lists in-frame clones only, not all of them. The sample lists 55,000 to 70,000 clones, 89% seen once, with approximately 0.99% in the top ten. The clonotype originates from an adult with an advanced solid tumor such as melanoma, head and neck, liver or kidney cancer. The sequences come from CD4+ or CD8+ T cells sorted from blood, collected in a trial of the OX40 agonist ivuxolimab. The chain recombines TRBV19 with TRBJ1-2; D might be TRBD1 (6 bases). CDR3 amino acids: CASSIPGDYGYTF. CDR3 sequence (DNA): TGTGCCAGTAGTATCCCAGGGGACTATGGCTACACCTTC.